This TCR beta chain stems from a study of CD8+ T cells in alopecia areata. Study outcomes and limitations: Whereas mice showed it more clearly, TCR sharing across patients was murkier, possibly because of HLA.

Following extraction, RNA underwent reverse transcription to cDNA, which served as the sequencing template. This table comes from immunoSEQ multiplex PCR, and its TCRdb copy is limited to in-frame clones, with some not included. This table holds approximately 200,000 clones, 55% to 70% found once. Germline V gene sequence: CDR1 SGDLS, CDR2 YYNGEE. V was clipped by 0 bases and J by 6 bases; unmatched bases: 2. The CDR3 is 15 residues long. Note on this clone: Its specificity is not known.

Treatment specified: oral pan-JAK inhibitor, 5-10 mg twice daily. Lesional scalp tissue (obtained by punch biopsy) and peripheral blood were collected from alopecia areata patients. The V and J genes are TRBV9 and TRBJ2-1; 11 nucleotides line up with TRBD2. The sequence was collected from a human donor with alopecia areata. This material consisted of CD4+ T cells sorted from blood, taken at week 24, from a patient treated with tofacitinib. In DNA form, the CDR3 reads TGTGCCAGCAGCGTAGGTCTAGCGGGGGGCAATGAGCAGTTCTTC. Protein: CASSVGLAGGNEQFF.